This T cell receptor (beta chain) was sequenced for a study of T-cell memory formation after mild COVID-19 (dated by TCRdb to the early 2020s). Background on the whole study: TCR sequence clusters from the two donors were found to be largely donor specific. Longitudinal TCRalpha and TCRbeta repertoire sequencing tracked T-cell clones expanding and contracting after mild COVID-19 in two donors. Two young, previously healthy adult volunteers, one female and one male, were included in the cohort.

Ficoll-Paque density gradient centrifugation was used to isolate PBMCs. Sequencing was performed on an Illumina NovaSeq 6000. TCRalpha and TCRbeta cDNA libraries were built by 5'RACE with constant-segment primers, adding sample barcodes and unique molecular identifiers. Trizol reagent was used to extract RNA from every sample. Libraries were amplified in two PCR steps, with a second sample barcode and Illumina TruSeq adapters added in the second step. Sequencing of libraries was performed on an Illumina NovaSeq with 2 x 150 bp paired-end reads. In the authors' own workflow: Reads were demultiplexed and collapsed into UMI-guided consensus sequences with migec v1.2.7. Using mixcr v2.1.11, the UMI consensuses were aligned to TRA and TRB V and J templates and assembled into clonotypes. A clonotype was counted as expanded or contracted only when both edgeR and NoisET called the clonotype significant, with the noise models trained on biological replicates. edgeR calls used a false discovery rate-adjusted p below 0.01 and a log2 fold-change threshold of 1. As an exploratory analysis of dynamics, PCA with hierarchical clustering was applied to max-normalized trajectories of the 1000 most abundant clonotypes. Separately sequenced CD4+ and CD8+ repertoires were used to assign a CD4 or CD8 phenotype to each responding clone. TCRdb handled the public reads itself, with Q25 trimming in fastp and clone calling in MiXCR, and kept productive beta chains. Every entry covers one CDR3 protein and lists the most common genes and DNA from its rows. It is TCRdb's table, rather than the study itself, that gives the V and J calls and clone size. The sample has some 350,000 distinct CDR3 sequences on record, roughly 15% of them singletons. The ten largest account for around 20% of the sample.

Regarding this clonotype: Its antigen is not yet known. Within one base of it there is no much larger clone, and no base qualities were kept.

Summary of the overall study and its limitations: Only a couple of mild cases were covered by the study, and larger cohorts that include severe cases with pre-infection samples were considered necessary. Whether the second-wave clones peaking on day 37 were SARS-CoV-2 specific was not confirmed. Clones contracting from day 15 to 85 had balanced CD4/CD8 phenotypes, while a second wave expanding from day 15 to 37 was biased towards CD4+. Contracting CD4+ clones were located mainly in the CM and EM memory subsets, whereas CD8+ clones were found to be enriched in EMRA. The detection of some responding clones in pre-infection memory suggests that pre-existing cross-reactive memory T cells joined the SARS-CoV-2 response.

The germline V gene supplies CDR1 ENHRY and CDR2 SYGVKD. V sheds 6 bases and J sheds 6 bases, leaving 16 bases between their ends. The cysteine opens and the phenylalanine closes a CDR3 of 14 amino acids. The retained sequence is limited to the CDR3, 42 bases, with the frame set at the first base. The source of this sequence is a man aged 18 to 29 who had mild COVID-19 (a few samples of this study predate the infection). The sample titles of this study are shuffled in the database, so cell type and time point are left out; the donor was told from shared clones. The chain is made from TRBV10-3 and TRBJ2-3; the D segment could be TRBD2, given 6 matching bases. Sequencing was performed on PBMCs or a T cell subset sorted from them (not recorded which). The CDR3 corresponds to CAIRRPGLADTQYF. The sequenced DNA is TGTGCCATCAGGCGACCGGGACTTGCTGATACGCAGTATTTT.